This passage covers 27 T cell receptor beta chains from one sample sequenced in a study of blood T cell repertoires in COVID-19. Profiling relied on immunoSEQ multiplex PCR, and the TCRdb table lists in-frame clones only, not all of them. The table shows under 500,000 clones, with roughly 90% occurring only once. The sample was peripheral blood. The receptor set was obtained from a woman aged 25-40 years with acute or convalescent COVID-19.

The chain recombines TRBV10-3 with TRBJ1-3; D is unclear. V lost 4 bases, J lost 5 bases, and 9 bases lay in between. The CDR3 totals 13 residues. The V gene's germline CDR1 is ENHRY and CDR2 SYGVKD. CDR3 region: CAISGSGRNTIYF. The CDR3 nucleotides read TGTGCCATCAGTGGGAGCGGTCGAAACACCATATATTTT.

The chain recombines TRBV2 with TRBJ1-2; D possibly corresponds to TRBD1 (5 bases). Trimming pared 4 bases from V and 3 bases from J, leaving 15 bases between. The CDR3 spans 15 residues. Germline V gene lookup returns CDR1 SNHLY and CDR2 FYNNEI. CDR3: CASSGKRGEYYGYTF. The CDR3 DNA sequence: TGTGCCAGCAGTGGAAAGCGGGGGGAGTACTATGGCTACACCTTC.

DNA of the CDR3: TGTGCCAGTAGTATTGGAGACATCCTCCAACCCAGGGTACGGTCACCCCTCCACTTT. It codes for CASSIGDILQPRVRSPLHF. V and J are TRBV19 and TRBJ1-6; maybe TRBD1 (5 bases). Per germline, CDR1 LNHDA and CDR2 SQIVND (reference sequence). This CDR3 is 19 amino acids long. V lost 3 bases and J lost 10, with 28 bases in between.

V gene TRBV19 combines with J gene TRBJ2-2; 8 bases line up with TRBD1. In germline, CDR1 is LNHDA, CDR2 SQIVND (reference sequence). The V segment lost 7 bases and the J segment 2 bases; nucleotides outside the gene matches: 27. This CDR3 comprises 22 residues. CDR3 DNA sequence: TGTGCCAGTAACGCAGGGGGCATTAGCCCCCAAGCCCTTTTTTTTAACACCGGGGAGCTGTTTTTT. The encoded protein is CASNAGGISPQALFFNTGELFF.

This clone has just one count. In DNA form, the CDR3 reads TGTGCCAGTACGAGGGGGATCGTTTCTGGAAACACCATATATTTT. This translates into CASTRGIVSGNTIYF. The chain recombines TRBV19 with TRBJ1-3, with D possibly being TRBD1 (6 bases). V lost 7 bases, J lost 1 base, and 14 bases lay in between. Germline values: CDR1 LNHDA, CDR2 SQIVND (reference sequence). The length of the CDR3 is 15 residues.

The CDR3 nucleotides read TGTGCCAGCAGCCAGGGGGGACAGGGAGTTCGCGAGCAGTACTTC. Translation: CASSQGGQGVREQYF. The chain joins TRBV3-1 (or the pseudogene TRBV3-2) to TRBJ2-7; 9 bases map to TRBD1. The CDR3 has 15 amino acids. V dropped 3 bases and J dropped 6; count of bases not matched to a gene: 9. Germline CDR1 is LGHDT and CDR2 is YNNKEL (reference sequence).

This clone was counted a few times. The gene calls are TRBV18 and TRBJ2-5; D gene unclear. CDR1 KGHSH and CDR2 LQKENI come from the germline V gene. The CDR3 is made up of 11 amino acids. Trimming took 6 bases from V and 9 from J, leaving 11 bases between them. CDR3 sequence (DNA): TGTGCCAGCTCCCCCGGCGCGGCCCAGTACTTC. This gives the protein CASSPGAAQYF.

This clone appeared a few times. The chain combines TRBV7-2 with TRBJ1-6, with D tentatively TRBD1 (6 bases). The germline gives CDR1 SGHTA, CDR2 FQGNSA. V was trimmed by 6 bases and J by 8 bases, leaving 23 bases between them. This CDR3 contains 17 residues. CDR3 sequence (DNA): TGTGCCAGCAGTTCTTCCCCTATGCGGGGGCGGGATTCACCCCTCCACTTT. This codes for CASSSSPMRGRDSPLHF. Combining the CDR3 with reference TRBV7-2 and TRBJ1-6 gives the whole variable domain GAGVSQSPSNKVTEKGKDVELRCDPISGHTALYWYRQSLGQGLEFLIYFQGNSAPDKSGLPSDRFSAERTGGSVSTLTIQRTQQEDSAVYLCASSSSPMRGRDSPLHFGNGTRLTVT.

The CDR3 region is CASSLWQGPLHF. The CDR3 DNA follows: TGTGCCAGCAGTTTATGGCAGGGGCCCCTCCACTTT. This chain connects TRBV27 to TRBJ1-6, with D maybe TRBD1 (6 bases). Germline V gives CDR1 MNHEY, CDR2 SMNVEV (reference sequence). This CDR3 is 12 amino acids long. Trimming pared 1 base from V and 13 bases from J, leaving 8 bases between.

This chain links TRBV27 with TRBJ2-7; 10 bases fit TRBD1. From germline, CDR1 is MNHEY and CDR2 SMNVEV (reference sequence). The trim removed 5 bases at V and 6 bases at J, leaving 10 bases unmatched. This CDR3 is built from 15 residues. CDR3 nucleotides: TGTGCCAGCAGTGGCCGAGACAGGGGGCGCCGCGAGCAGTACTTC. Amino acids: CASSGRDRGRREQYF.

The V gene is TRBV28, the J gene TRBJ2-1; 7 positions agree with TRBD2. This CDR3 has 15 amino acids. CDR1 and CDR2 from the germline V gene are MDHEN and SYDVKM. The trim removed 3 bases at V and 4 bases at J, leaving 6 bases unmatched. CDR3 in DNA: TGTGCCAGCAGTTTTTCCGGGGGGTCTTACAATGAGCAGTTCTTC. Its protein product is CASSFSGGSYNEQFF.

The chain uses TRBV2 and TRBJ1-1; 10 bases fit TRBD1. CDR3 length: 15 amino acids. Trimming at V came to 8 bases and at J to 10 bases, leaving 16 bases not matched to a gene. Germline CDR1 is SNHLY and CDR2 is FYNNEI. CDR3 in DNA: TGTGCCAGCGAAAGTAGACGGACAGGGGGACCGGGAGCTTTCTTT. This gives the protein CASESRRTGGPGAFF.

This clone has only one observation. This chain links TRBV15 with TRBJ2-2; 10 bases fit TRBD1. V trimming: 8 bases; J trimming: 0 bases; junction bases outside the gene matches: 9. The CDR3 is 17 amino acids. In germline, CDR1 is LNHNV, CDR2 YYDKDF (reference sequence). The chain's CDR3 is CATSRDRGSANTGELFF. The CDR3 nucleotides read TGTGCCACCTCCCGGGACAGGGGCTCCGCGAACACCGGGGAGCTGTTTTTT.

The chain couples TRBV30 to TRBJ1-3; perhaps TRBD1 as D (5 bases). CDR3 length: 14 residues. The ends were cut back, 1 base at V and 0 bases at J, with 7 bases in the middle. Germline CDR1 GTSNPN, CDR2 SVGIG (reference sequence). CDR3 in amino acids: CAWSAGVSGNTIYF. DNA for the CDR3: TGTGCCTGGAGTGCGGGGGTCTCTGGAAACACCATATATTTT.

The chain couples TRBV9 to TRBJ2-1; 9 positions agree with TRBD2. Germline-derived CDR1 and CDR2 are SGDLS and YYNGEE. With V trimmed by 3 bases and J by 6 bases, 7 bases remained unmatched. The CDR3 loop spans 15 amino acids. This CDR3 reads CASSGRSGGFNEQFF. CDR3 DNA sequence: TGTGCCAGCAGCGGCCGCAGCGGGGGGTTCAATGAGCAGTTCTTC.

V usage is TRBV24-1 and J usage is TRBJ2-1; 14 bases are a match to TRBD2. The CDR3 is 19 amino acids. V shed 4 bases, J shed 0 bases, and the junction held 7 bases outside the gene matches. CDR1 is KGHDR and CDR2 is SFDVKD in the germline V gene. CDR3 nucleotides: TGTGCCACCAGTGAAACTGGGACTAGCGGGAGAAGCTCCTACAATGAGCAGTTCTTC. Its protein is CATSETGTSGRSSYNEQFF.

The chain joins TRBV9 to TRBJ2-7; 9 bases are a match to TRBD1. Per the germline V gene, CDR1 is SGDLS and CDR2 is YYNGEE. V gave up 0 bases and J gave up 5 bases; unmatched junction bases: 6. The CDR3 runs to 15 residues. CDR3 in amino acids: CASSVAGTGIHEQYF. In nucleotides, the CDR3 is TGTGCCAGCAGCGTAGCTGGGACAGGGATTCACGAGCAGTACTTC.

The rearrangement joins TRBV12-3 or TRBV12-4 to TRBJ2-1; D gene ambiguous. The CDR3 is made up of 12 amino acids. V was shortened by 1 base and J by 6 bases, with 4 bases between the two germline ends. CDR3 amino acids: CASSLVLNEQFF. The CDR3 DNA sequence: TGTGCCAGCAGTTTAGTCCTCAATGAGCAGTTCTTC.

The chain links TRBV11-2 to TRBJ2-7; D possibly corresponds to TRBD1 (5 bases). This CDR3 comprises 14 residues. V was pared by 2 bases and J by 4 bases, with 12 bases between. The germline CDR1 and CDR2 sequences are SGHAT and FQNNGV. CDR3 DNA sequence: TGTGCCAGCAGCTTAAACAGGCTGGGGTACGAGCAGTACTTC. The encoded protein is CASSLNRLGYEQYF. The full variable domain, with the rest looked up from reference TRBV11-2 and TRBJ2-7, is EAGVAQSPRYKIIEKRQSVAFWCNPISGHATLYWYQQILGQGPKLLIQFQNNGVVDDSQLPKDRFSAERLKGVDSTLKIQPAKLEDSAVYLCASSLNRLGYEQYFGPGTRLTVT.

The J gene is TRBJ1-5, the V gene TRBV30; TRBD1 matches 11 bases. This CDR3 spans 15 amino acids. J was trimmed by 7 bases and V by 1 base; bases with no gene match: 6. CDR1 and CDR2 (germline): GTSNPN, SVGIG (reference sequence). CDR3 amino acids: CAWSGGGTGGQPQHF. CDR3 DNA sequence: TGTGCCTGGAGTGGAGGCGGGACAGGGGGACAGCCCCAGCATTTT.

This chain connects TRBV5-1 to TRBJ2-1; D perhaps matches TRBD1 (5 bases). The V end was cut by 2 bases, the J end by 9 bases, with 12 bases between. The CDR3 loop spans 13 amino acids. The V gene's germline CDR1 is SGHRS and CDR2 YFSETQ. The CDR3: CASSLSGRLEQFF. The CDR3 coding sequence is TGCGCCAGCAGCTTATCAGGGCGCCTTGAGCAGTTCTTC.

This clone was counted between two and nine times. The chain joins TRBV2 to TRBJ1-5; D might be TRBD1 (5 bases). CDR1 is SNHLY, CDR2 FYNNEI, per germline. Trimming took 6 bases from V and 4 from J, leaving 10 bases between them. This CDR3 region has 13 residues. This CDR3 is CASSRQSNQPQHF. The CDR3 DNA sequence: TGTGCCAGCAGCCGACAGAGTAATCAGCCCCAGCATTTT.

The V gene is TRBV5-1, the J gene TRBJ2-2, with 11 bases aligning to TRBD2. The CDR3 loop spans 19 amino acids. The junction had 7 bases not matched to a gene; V was cut back by 0 bases and J by 0 bases. Germline CDR1 SGHRS, CDR2 YFSETQ. CDR3 DNA: TGCGCCAGCAGCTTGGCCTCTAGCGGGGGGCTACCGAACACCGGGGAGCTGTTTTTT. Its translation is CASSLASSGGLPNTGELFF.

This clone was counted a few times. The rearrangement joins TRBV7-2 to TRBJ2-7; TRBD2 matches at 7 bases. The CDR3 totals 14 residues. CDR1 SGHTA and CDR2 FQGNSA come from the germline V gene. Trimming took 3 bases from V and 2 from J; bases not matched to a gene: 4. This chain's CDR3 is CASSFTGGTYEQYF. For the CDR3, the DNA is TGTGCCAGCAGCTTTACCGGGGGGACCTACGAGCAGTACTTC.

In this sample, this clone turned up once. The rearrangement links TRBV2 to TRBJ1-5, with 7 bases matching TRBD1. CDR1 is SNHLY and CDR2 is FYNNEI in the germline V gene. Trimming took 7 bases from V and 4 from J; bases not matched to a gene: 7. The CDR3 consists of 14 residues. CDR3 DNA: TGTGCCAGCATGGTAGGGGGCCAGAATCAGCCCCAGCATTTT. This encodes CASMVGGQNQPQHF.

This clone was observed once. V and J are TRBV24-1 and TRBJ1-4; the D gene is possibly TRBD1 (6 bases). The CDR3 runs 17 residues. Germline CDR1 reads KGHDR; CDR2 reads SFDVKD. V gave up 5 bases and J gave up 6 bases, with 21 bases separating them. The CDR3 loop is CATSAAWGGGGDEKLFF. The CDR3 DNA sequence: TGTGCCACCAGTGCCGCGTGGGGCGGGGGCGGCGATGAAAAACTGTTTTTT.

V and J are TRBV5-1 and TRBJ1-6; 9 bases align to TRBD1. Germline V gene sequence: CDR1 SGHRS, CDR2 YFSETQ. The CDR3 runs 16 residues. V was pared by 0 bases and J by 6 bases, with 4 bases of the junction left unmatched. The CDR3 sequence: CASSLEGQGANSPLHF. Written as DNA, the CDR3 is TGCGCCAGCAGCTTGGAGGGACAGGGCGCTAATTCACCCCTCCACTTT.